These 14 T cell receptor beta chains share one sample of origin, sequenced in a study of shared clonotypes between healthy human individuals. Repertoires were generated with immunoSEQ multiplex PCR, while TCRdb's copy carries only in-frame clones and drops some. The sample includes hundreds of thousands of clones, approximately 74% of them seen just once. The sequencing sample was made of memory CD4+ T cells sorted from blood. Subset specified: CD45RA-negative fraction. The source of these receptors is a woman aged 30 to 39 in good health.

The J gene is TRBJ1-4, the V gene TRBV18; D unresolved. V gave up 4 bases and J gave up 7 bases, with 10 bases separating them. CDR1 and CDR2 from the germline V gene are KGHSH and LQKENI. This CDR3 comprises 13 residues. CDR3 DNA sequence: TGTGCCAGCTCACGGGCCCGGACTGAAAAACTGTTTTTT. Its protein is CASSRARTEKLFF. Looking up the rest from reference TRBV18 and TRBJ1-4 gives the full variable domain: NAGVMQNPRHLVRRRGQEARLRCSPMKGHSHVYWYRQLPEEGLKFMVYLQKENIIDESGMPKERFSAEFPKEGPSILRIQQVVRGDSAAYFCASSRARTEKLFFGSGTQLSVL.

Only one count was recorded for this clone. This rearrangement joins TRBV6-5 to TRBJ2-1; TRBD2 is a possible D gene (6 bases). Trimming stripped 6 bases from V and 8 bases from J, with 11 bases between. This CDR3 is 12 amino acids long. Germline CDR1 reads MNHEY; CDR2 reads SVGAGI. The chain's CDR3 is CASSPRGYEQFF. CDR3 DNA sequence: TGTGCCAGCAGCCCTCGGGGGTATGAGCAGTTCTTC.

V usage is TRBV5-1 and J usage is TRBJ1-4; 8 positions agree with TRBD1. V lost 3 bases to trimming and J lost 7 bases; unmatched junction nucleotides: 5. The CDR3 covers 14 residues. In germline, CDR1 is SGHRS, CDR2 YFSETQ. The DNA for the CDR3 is TGCGCCAGCAGCTCCGGGACAGGTCGTGAAAAACTGTTTTTT. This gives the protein CASSSGTGREKLFF. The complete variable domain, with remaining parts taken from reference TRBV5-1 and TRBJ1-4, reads KAGVTQTPRYLIKTRGQQVTLSCSPISGHRSVSWYQQTPGQGLQFLFEYFSETQRNKGNFPGRFSGRQFSNSRSEMNVSTLELGDSALYLCASSSGTGREKLFFGSGTQLSVL.

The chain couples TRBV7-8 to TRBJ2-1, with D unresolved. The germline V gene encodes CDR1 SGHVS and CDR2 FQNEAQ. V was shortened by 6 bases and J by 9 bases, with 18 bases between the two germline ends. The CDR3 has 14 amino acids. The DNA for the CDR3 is TGTGCCAGCAGACCTGTGGCAGGAGACCCTGAGCAGTTCTTC. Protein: CASRPVAGDPEQFF.

The CDR3 bases are TGTGCCAGCAGTCAGGACAGGGGCTCGGGGGAGCTGTTTTTT. It yields the protein CASSQDRGSGELFF. This sequence joins TRBV6-1 and TRBJ2-2; 9 bases are a match to TRBD1. The germline gives CDR1 MNHNS, CDR2 SASEGT. This CDR3 is 14 amino acids long. V lost 5 bases to trimming and J lost 8 bases; unmatched junction nucleotides: 6.

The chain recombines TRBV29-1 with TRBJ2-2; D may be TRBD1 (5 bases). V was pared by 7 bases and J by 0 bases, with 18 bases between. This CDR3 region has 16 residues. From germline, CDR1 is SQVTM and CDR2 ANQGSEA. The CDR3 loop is CSGTWGSIANTGELFF. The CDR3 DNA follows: TGCAGCGGAACCTGGGGCAGCATCGCGAACACCGGGGAGCTGTTTTTT.

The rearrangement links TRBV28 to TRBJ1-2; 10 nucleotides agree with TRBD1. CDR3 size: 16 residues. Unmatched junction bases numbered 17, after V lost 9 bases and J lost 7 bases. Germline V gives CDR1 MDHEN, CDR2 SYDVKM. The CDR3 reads CASILGPTGGGRGYTF. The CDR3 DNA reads TGTGCCAGTATTCTCGGCCCGACAGGGGGCGGTCGTGGCTACACCTTC.

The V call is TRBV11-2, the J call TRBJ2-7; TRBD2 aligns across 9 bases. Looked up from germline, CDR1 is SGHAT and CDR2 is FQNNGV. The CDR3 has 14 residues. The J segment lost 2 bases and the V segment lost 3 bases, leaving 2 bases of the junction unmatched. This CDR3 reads CASSFAGGPYEQYF. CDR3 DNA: TGTGCCAGCAGCTTCGCGGGAGGGCCCTACGAGCAGTACTTC.

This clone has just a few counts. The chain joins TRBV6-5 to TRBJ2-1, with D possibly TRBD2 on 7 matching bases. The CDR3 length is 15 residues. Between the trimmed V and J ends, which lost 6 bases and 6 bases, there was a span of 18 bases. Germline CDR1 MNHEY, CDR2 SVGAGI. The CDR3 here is CASRFLRGGLNEQFF. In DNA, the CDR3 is TGTGCCAGCAGATTCCTCAGGGGAGGGCTCAATGAGCAGTTCTTC.

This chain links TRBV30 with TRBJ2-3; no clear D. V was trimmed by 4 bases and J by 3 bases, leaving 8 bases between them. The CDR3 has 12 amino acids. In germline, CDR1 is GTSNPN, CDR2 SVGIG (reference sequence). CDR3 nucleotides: TGTGCCTGGAAGGTGGAAACAGATACGCAGTATTTT. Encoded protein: CAWKVETDTQYF. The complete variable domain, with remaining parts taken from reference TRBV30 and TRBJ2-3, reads SQTIHQWPATLVQPVGSPLSLECTVEGTSNPNLYWYRQAAGRGLQLLFYSVGIGQISSEVPQNLSASRPQDRQFILSSKKLLLSDSGFYLCAWKVETDTQYFGPGTRLTVL.

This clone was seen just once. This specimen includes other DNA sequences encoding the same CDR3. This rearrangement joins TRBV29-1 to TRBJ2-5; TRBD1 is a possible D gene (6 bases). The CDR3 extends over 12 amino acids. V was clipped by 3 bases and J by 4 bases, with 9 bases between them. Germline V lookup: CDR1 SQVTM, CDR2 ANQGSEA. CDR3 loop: CSVDSGVETQYF. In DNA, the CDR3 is TGCAGCGTTGATTCAGGGGTAGAGACCCAGTACTTC.

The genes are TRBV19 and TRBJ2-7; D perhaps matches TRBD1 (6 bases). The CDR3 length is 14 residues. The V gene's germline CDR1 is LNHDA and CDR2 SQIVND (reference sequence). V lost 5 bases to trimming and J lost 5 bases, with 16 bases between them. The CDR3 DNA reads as TGTGCCAGTAGTGTGACAGGAGCGCGCCACGAGCAGTACTTC. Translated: CASSVTGARHEQYF.

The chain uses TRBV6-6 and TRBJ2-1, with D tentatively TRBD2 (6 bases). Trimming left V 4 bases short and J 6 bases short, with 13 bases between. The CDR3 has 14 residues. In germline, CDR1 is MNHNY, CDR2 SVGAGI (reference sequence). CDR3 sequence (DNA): TGTGCCAGCAGTTCGGGGGAAACTTTCAATGAGCAGTTCTTC. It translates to CASSSGETFNEQFF.

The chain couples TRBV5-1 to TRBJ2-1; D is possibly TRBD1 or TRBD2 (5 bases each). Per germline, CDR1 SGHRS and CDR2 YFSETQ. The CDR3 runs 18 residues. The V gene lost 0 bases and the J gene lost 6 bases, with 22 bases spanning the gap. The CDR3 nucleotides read TGCGCCAGCAGCTTGGGGAACACAGGTCACGCCGCGGGCAATGAGCAGTTCTTC. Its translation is CASSLGNTGHAAGNEQFF.